Listed below are T cell receptor beta chains from one sample, sequenced in a study of cytomegalovirus exposure and HLA in healthy donors. TCRdb keeps only in-frame clones here, not all; method: immunoSEQ multiplex PCR. Found here are some 170,000 clones, roughly two thirds of them singletons; the top ten hold around 2.8%. Specimen: PBMCs. The receptors were sampled from a woman under 40 in good health and CMV-seronegative. The CDR3 runs from the conserved cysteine through the conserved F or W. Fields, in order: CDR3 protein, CDR3 DNA, J gene, clone size, V gene, D gene. A D gene is named only where the DNA matches it firmly. Not all rows give a size; the values are once, few, many and, for expanded clones, a class.

CASSLVTVAGGHIDEQYF	TGTGCCAGCAGCTTAGTCACGGTAGCGGGAGGGCATATAGACGAGCAGTACTTC	TRBJ2-7	-	TRBV7-2	TRBD2
CASSGGVSEKLFF	TGTGCCAGCAGCGGAGGGGTTAGCGAAAAACTGTTTTTT	TRBJ1-4	-	TRBV6-1	-
CASSLGRGDRYTF	TGTGCCAGCAGCTTGGGCAGGGGGGACCGCTACACCTTC	TRBJ1-2	-	TRBV5-6	TRBD1
CASTGQGHSTDTQYF	TGTGCCAGCACTGGACAGGGGCACTCAACAGATACGCAGTATTTT	TRBJ2-3	few	TRBV27	TRBD1
CASSSYTSGLYNEQFF	TGTGCCAGCAGCTCCTACACTAGCGGCCTCTACAATGAGCAGTTCTTC	TRBJ2-1	-	TRBV28	TRBD2
CASSLGTAITYEQYF	TGTGCCAGCAGTCTCGGGACAGCCATAACCTACGAGCAGTACTTC	TRBJ2-7	-	TRBV28	TRBD1
CASSSDRVDTQYF	TGTGCCAGCTCATCCGACAGGGTAGATACGCAGTATTTT	TRBJ2-3	few	TRBV18	TRBD1
CASSATPAETQYF	TGTGCCAGCAGTGCGACACCGGCGGAGACCCAGTACTTC	TRBJ2-5	-	TRBV7-9	-
CASSQSSTSGYEQYF	TGCGCCAGCAGTCAATCAAGTACCTCGGGCTACGAGCAGTACTTC	TRBJ2-7	-	TRBV23-1	-
CASSVGDRVLDTQYF	TGTGCCAGCAGCGTAGGGGACAGGGTGCTAGATACGCAGTATTTT	TRBJ2-3	-	TRBV9	TRBD1
CASSYWSSYNEQFF	TGTGCCAGCAGTTACTGGAGCTCCTACAATGAGCAGTTCTTC	TRBJ2-1	-	TRBV6-5	-
CASSPTGFGNTIYF	TGTGCCAGCAGCCCGACAGGGTTTGGAAACACCATATATTTT	TRBJ1-3	-	TRBV2	TRBD1
CASSLGLSSGSYEQYF	TGTGCCAGCAGCTTAGGACTTAGTAGCGGGAGCTACGAGCAGTACTTC	TRBJ2-7	-	TRBV7-6	TRBD2
CASSSGQVASGANVLTF	TGTGCCAGCAGTTCCGGACAGGTGGCTTCTGGGGCCAACGTCCTGACTTTC	TRBJ2-6	-	TRBV28	TRBD1
CASSLAPENYGYTF	TGCGCCAGCAGCTTGGCCCCAGAAAACTATGGCTACACCTTC	TRBJ1-2	few	TRBV5-1	-
CASGGPLEQYF	TGTGCCAGCGGGGGTCCCCTCGAGCAGTACTTC	TRBJ2-7	-	TRBV19	-
CASSQGNNQPQHF	TGTGCCAGCAGTCAGGGTAACAATCAGCCCCAGCATTTT	TRBJ1-5	few	TRBV6-1	-
CASSPLTGTGFTEAFF	TGTGCCAGCAGTCCCTTAACCGGGACAGGGTTCACTGAAGCTTTCTTT	TRBJ1-1	few	TRBV28	TRBD1
CASSPFLAGEEYF	TGTGCCAGCAGCCCCTTCCTAGCGGGAGAGGAGTACTTC	TRBJ2-7	-	TRBV14	TRBD2
CASSLGQTTQETQYF	TGTGCCAGCAGCTTGGGCCAGACAACCCAAGAGACCCAGTACTTC	TRBJ2-5	few	TRBV5-6	-
CASSYRTGFYGYTF	TGTGCCAGCAGTTACCGTACAGGGTTCTATGGCTACACCTTC	TRBJ1-2	-	TRBV6-5	-
CASSVSTSGSLGNEQFF	TGTGCCAGCAGCGTTTCGACTAGCGGGAGTTTAGGGAATGAGCAGTTCTTC	TRBJ2-1	few	TRBV9	TRBD2
CASSEWSEKGASVGYTF	TGTGCCAGCAGTGAATGGTCTGAAAAGGGGGCGTCGGTGGGCTACACCTTC	TRBJ1-2	-	TRBV25-1	TRBD1
CASKRLAGGTDTQYF	TGTGCCAGCAAACGCCTAGCGGGGGGAACAGATACGCAGTATTTT	TRBJ2-3	-	TRBV9	TRBD2
CASSLWSGDGNQPQHF	TGTGCCAGCAGCTTATGGTCAGGGGATGGCAATCAGCCCCAGCATTTT	TRBJ1-5	-	TRBV7-9	-
CASSTTGNEKLFF	TGTGCCAGCTCAACGACGGGAAATGAAAAACTGTTTTTT	TRBJ1-4	-	TRBV18	-
CASSSGGVEQFF	TGTGCCAGCAGTTCCGGGGGGGTTGAGCAGTTCTTC	TRBJ2-1	-	TRBV27	TRBD2
CASSRRGLQGFQETQYF	TGTGCCAGCAGCCGACGCGGCCTCCAGGGGTTTCAAGAGACCCAGTACTTC	TRBJ2-5	-	TRBV28	-
CASSEGPVRSSDTQYF	TGTGCCAGCAGTGAAGGCCCAGTAAGGAGCTCAGATACGCAGTATTTT	TRBJ2-3	-	TRBV6-1	-
CASSPRTGGVETQYF	TGTGCCAGCAGCCCTAGGACAGGGGGCGTAGAGACCCAGTACTTC	TRBJ2-5	-	TRBV7-2	TRBD1
CASSQFALDRFFDGYTF	TGTGCCAGCAGCCAATTTGCCCTAGACCGATTCTTTGATGGCTACACCTTC	TRBJ1-2	-	TRBV7-6	-
CASAGTAYEQYF	TGTGCCAGCGCCGGGACAGCCTACGAGCAGTACTTC	TRBJ2-7	-	TRBV11-1	TRBD1
CAGQGDPDTQYF	TGCGCGGGACAGGGCGATCCAGATACGCAGTATTTT	TRBJ2-3	-	TRBV29-1	TRBD1
CASSYSYTHEQYF	TGTGCCAGCAGTTACTCTTACACCCACGAGCAGTACTTC	TRBJ2-7	-	TRBV6-6	-
CSVGGGDEQFF	TGCAGCGTTGGTGGGGGCGATGAGCAGTTCTTC	TRBJ2-1	few	TRBV29-1	-
CAWSVQWNEKLFF	TGTGCCTGGAGTGTACAGTGGAATGAAAAACTGTTTTTT	TRBJ1-4	-	TRBV30	-
CASSLTPTGAGELFF	TGCGCCAGCAGCTTGACCCCAACAGGAGCCGGGGAGCTGTTTTTT	TRBJ2-2	-	TRBV5-1	-
CATKGGIGEQFF	TGTGCCACCAAGGGCGGGATAGGCGAGCAGTTCTTC	TRBJ2-1	once	TRBV6-6	-
CASFPGQLNTEAFF	TGTGCCAGTTTTCCGGGACAGCTGAACACTGAAGCTTTCTTT	TRBJ1-1	-	TRBV5-5	TRBD1
CASTQRGNYGYTF	TGTGCCAGCACCCAGCGAGGGAACTATGGCTACACCTTC	TRBJ1-2	-	TRBV6-5	-
CASSGSTSVLEQYF	TGTGCCAGCAGTGGATCCACTAGCGTCCTCGAGCAGTACTTC	TRBJ2-7	-	TRBV6-1	TRBD2
CASSTGQAPDTQYF	TGTGCCAGCAGCACAGGACAGGCCCCAGATACGCAGTATTTT	TRBJ2-3	few	TRBV7-3	TRBD1
CSARDRAGYTF	TGCAGTGCCCGGGACAGGGCTGGCTACACCTTC	TRBJ1-2	-	TRBV20-1	TRBD1
CASSLDRNAEQYF	TGCGCCAGCAGCTTGGACAGGAACGCCGAGCAGTACTTC	TRBJ2-7	-	TRBV5-1	-
CAWRRAAITDTQYF	TGTGCCTGGAGAAGAGCGGCGATCACAGATACGCAGTATTTT	TRBJ2-3	-	TRBV30	-
CATSRGESYRSGETQYF	TGTGCCACCAGCAGGGGAGAATCCTACAGGAGCGGGGAGACCCAGTACTTC	TRBJ2-5	-	TRBV15	-
CASSPLLLPYEQYF	TGTGCCAGCAGCCCCCTCCTCCTCCCCTACGAGCAGTACTTC	TRBJ2-7	few	TRBV14	-
CSSSFGTRDYNEQFF	TGTTCCAGCAGCTTCGGTACTAGAGACTACAATGAGCAGTTCTTC	TRBJ2-1	-	TRBV7-9	-
CASSMRGLSSYEQYF	TGTGCCAGTAGTATGAGAGGACTCAGCTCCTACGAGCAGTACTTC	TRBJ2-7	-	TRBV19	-
CASSLVAGDSSYNEQFF	TGTGCCAGCAGCTTAGTAGCGGGCGATAGCTCCTACAATGAGCAGTTCTTC	TRBJ2-1	-	TRBV7-2	TRBD2
CASSSAGGYEKLFF	TGCGCCAGCAGCTCCGCCGGAGGGTACGAAAAACTGTTTTTT	TRBJ1-4	-	TRBV5-1	-